This T cell receptor beta chain came from a study of CD8 T cells in Susac syndrome. About the study: Treatment status at blood draw for the Susac syndrome patients was therapy-naive, corticosteroids, or intravenous immunoglobulin alone. Study findings and constraints: In Susac patients, clonal expansion was not detected in CD4+ cells.

Sequencing of TCR beta drew on CD8+ and CD4+ T cells from blood. Random-hexamer reverse transcription was applied to about 0.45 to 1 ug RNA. TCR beta CDR3 was amplified by immunoSEQ covering 54 Vbeta and 13 Jbeta. TCRdb re-called the immunoSEQ multiplex PCR reads through MiXCR, storing one row per CDR3 protein. The sample lists around 180,000 distinct CDR3 sequences; roughly 92% were seen once. Germline CDR1 reads SGHRS; CDR2 reads YFSETQ. The CDR3 loop spans 13 amino acids. With 1 base removed from V and 5 bases from J, the gap between germline ends came to 7 bases. For this clonotype: Its antigen remains unknown.

Sequenced material: CD4+ T cells from PBMCs. This clonotype was obtained from a human donor with Susac syndrome. The genes are TRBV5-1 and TRBJ2-1, with D uncertain. CDR3 coding DNA: TGCGCCAGCAGCTTGCTAGGACACAATGAGCAGTTCTTC. This sequence encodes CASSLLGHNEQFF. Looking up the rest from reference TRBV5-1 and TRBJ2-1 gives the full variable domain: KAGVTQTPRYLIKTRGQQVTLSCSPISGHRSVSWYQQTPGQGLQFLFEYFSETQRNKGNFPGRFSGRQFSNSRSEMNVSTLELGDSALYLCASSLLGHNEQFFGPGTRLTVL.